These 6 T cell receptor beta chains were sequenced from one sample in a study of shared clonotypes between healthy human individuals. Sequenced by immunoSEQ multiplex PCR; TCRdb stores in-frame clones only, minus some. The repertoire holds about 680,000 clones, with around 73% as singletons. Sequenced sample: memory CD4+ T cells sorted from blood. The subset: CD45RA-negative fraction. All receptors come from a woman aged 30 to 39 in good health.

The rearrangement links TRBV10-2 to TRBJ2-7; tentatively, D is TRBD1 or TRBD2 (5 bases each). The CDR3 length is 13 residues. CDR1 WSHSY and CDR2 SAAADI come from the germline V gene. Trimming took 6 bases from V and 3 from J, leaving 12 bases between them. CDR3 amino acids: CASRGTSHYEQYF. For the CDR3, the DNA is TGCGCCAGCAGGGGGACCTCGCACTACGAGCAGTACTTC.

The CDR3 nucleotides read TGCAGCGTCGGACAGGGGCCCCAAGAGACCCAGTACTTC. Its protein is CSVGQGPQETQYF. This chain links TRBV29-1 with TRBJ2-5, with 9 bases fitting TRBD1. Germline assignment: CDR1 SQVTM and CDR2 ANQGSEA. This CDR3 has 13 residues. V lost 6 bases to trimming and J lost 1 base; unmatched junction nucleotides: 3.

This clone was counted only a few times. This chain connects TRBV4-2 to TRBJ2-3; D is unclear. This CDR3 contains 17 residues. The germline gives CDR1 LGHNA, CDR2 YNFKEQ. Trimming left V 1 base short and J 4 bases short, with 18 bases between. The CDR3 bases are TGTGCCAGCAGCCAAGGGGTTACGGTTTGGTTAGCAGATACGCAGTATTTT. Its translation is CASSQGVTVWLADTQYF.

This clone occurred a few times. The chain uses TRBV10-3 and TRBJ2-7, with 10 bases aligning to TRBD2. The V segment lost 10 bases and the J segment 6 bases; nucleotides outside the gene matches: 9. The CDR3 is 13 amino acids. Per the germline V gene, CDR1 is ENHRY and CDR2 is SYGVKD. CDR3: CATLAGATREQYF. CDR3 in DNA: TGTGCCACCCTAGCGGGAGCTACTCGCGAGCAGTACTTC.

V gene TRBV28 combines with J gene TRBJ1-3, with 9 bases identical to TRBD1. Germline-derived CDR1 and CDR2 are MDHEN and SYDVKM. V dropped 5 bases and J dropped 3; count of bases not matched to a gene: 8. There are 16 residues in the CDR3. In DNA form, the CDR3 reads TGTGCCAGCAGTCTAGGGACAGGGTGGGGTGGAAACACCATATATTTT. Encoded protein: CASSLGTGWGGNTIYF.

The rearrangement links TRBV19 to TRBJ1-2; D unclear. Germline V lookup: CDR1 LNHDA, CDR2 SQIVND (reference sequence). CDR3 length: 15 amino acids. V was shortened by 3 bases and J by 8 bases, with 19 bases between the two germline ends. The CDR3 sequence is CASSISQPETGGYTF. The DNA for the CDR3 is TGTGCCAGTAGTATTAGTCAGCCCGAAACGGGAGGCTACACCTTC.